Listed below are T cell receptor beta chains from one sample, sequenced in a study of radiotherapy plus CTLA-4 blockade in lung cancer. Data came from immunoSEQ multiplex PCR; TCRdb stores just in-frame clones and leaves some out. The top ten hold less than 9.5% of the sample, which has 51,000 or so clones, approximately 90% seen once. The sequencing used peripheral blood, collected from a patient treated with radiotherapy plus ipilimumab. These receptors were taken from a human donor with non-small cell lung cancer whose response to radiotherapy plus ipilimumab could not be evaluated. CDR3s include the opening cysteine and the closing phenylalanine or tryptophan. D genes are given only for firm matches. Clone size is given for some rows only: seen once, a few or many times, or a class if the clone is expanded.

CDR3aa: CASSLVEHGELFF; CDR3nt: TGTGCCAGCAGCTTAGTCGAGCACGGGGAGCTGTTTTTT; d_gene: .; v_gene: TRBV7-2; abundance: .; j_gene: TRBJ2-2
CDR3aa: CASSIGETSGSRETQYF; CDR3nt: TGTGCCAGCAGCATAGGGGAGACTAGCGGGAGTCGTGAGACCCAGTACTTC; d_gene: TRBD2; v_gene: TRBV7-2; abundance: once; j_gene: TRBJ2-5
CDR3aa: CASSLGGPGANVLTF; CDR3nt: TGTGCCAGCAGCTTGGGAGGACCTGGGGCCAACGTCCTGACTTTC; d_gene: .; v_gene: TRBV7-2; abundance: few; j_gene: TRBJ2-6
CDR3aa: CASSDPAGRQGQQYF; CDR3nt: TGTGCCAGCAGTGACCCGGCGGGACGACAGGGTCAGCAGTACTTC; d_gene: .; v_gene: TRBV6-6; abundance: few; j_gene: TRBJ2-7
CDR3aa: CASSLAPTGRTEAFF; CDR3nt: TGTGCCAGCAGCTTAGCGCCCACAGGGCGCACTGAAGCTTTCTTT; d_gene: .; v_gene: TRBV7-9; abundance: .; j_gene: TRBJ1-1
CDR3aa: CASSLYQTSQYSNQPQHF; CDR3nt: TGTGCCAGCAGCTTATATCAGACAAGCCAGTATAGCAATCAGCCCCAGCATTTT; d_gene: .; v_gene: TRBV7-2; abundance: .; j_gene: TRBJ1-5
CDR3aa: CASSLTSGGRTDTQYF; CDR3nt: TGTGCCAGCAGCCTAACTAGCGGGGGCCGCACAGATACGCAGTATTTT; d_gene: TRBD2; v_gene: TRBV7-6; abundance: .; j_gene: TRBJ2-3
CDR3aa: CASNPGHRTTEAFF; CDR3nt: TGTGCCAGCAATCCGGGACACAGAACCACTGAAGCTTTCTTT; d_gene: .; v_gene: TRBV6-5; abundance: .; j_gene: TRBJ1-1
CDR3aa: CASRLGLAGGSSYNEQFF; CDR3nt: TGCGCCAGCAGATTGGGACTAGCGGGAGGGAGCTCCTACAATGAGCAGTTCTTC; d_gene: TRBD2; v_gene: TRBV5-1; abundance: .; j_gene: TRBJ2-1
CDR3aa: CASSPGTVANYGYTF; CDR3nt: TGTGCCAGCAGCCCCGGGACAGTTGCTAACTATGGCTACACCTTC; d_gene: TRBD1; v_gene: TRBV6-5; abundance: .; j_gene: TRBJ1-2
CDR3aa: CASSPRPPPTSGRVKETQYF; CDR3nt: TGCGCCAGCAGCCCCCGCCCCCCCCCTACTAGCGGGAGGGTTAAAGAGACCCAGTACTTC; d_gene: TRBD2; v_gene: TRBV5-1; abundance: .; j_gene: TRBJ2-5
CDR3aa: CASGLGQGERIQYF; CDR3nt: TGTGCTAGTGGTTTGGGACAGGGAGAGCGCATTCAGTACTTC; d_gene: TRBD1; v_gene: TRBV12-5; abundance: .; j_gene: TRBJ2-4
CDR3aa: CASSLSRATGLGTDTQYF; CDR3nt: TGTGCCAGCAGCTTAAGCAGGGCCACAGGGCTTGGCACAGATACGCAGTATTTT; d_gene: .; v_gene: TRBV7-8; abundance: .; j_gene: TRBJ2-3
CDR3aa: CASTTSGGAYETQYF; CDR3nt: TGTGCCAGCACCACAAGCGGGGGGGCTTATGAGACCCAGTACTTC; d_gene: TRBD2; v_gene: TRBV7-2; abundance: .; j_gene: TRBJ2-5